Listed below are T cell receptor beta chains from one sample, sequenced in a study of T cells in Graves' hyperthyroidism and ophthalmopathy. TCRdb processed the multiplex PCR reads anew with MiXCR; each CDR3 protein has one entry. The table records hundreds of thousands of distinct CDR3 sequences, about 15% of them present only once. The sample consisted of blood. The receptors originated from a woman aged 25 to 39 with Graves' hyperthyroidism. The CDR3 runs from the conserved cysteine through the conserved F or W. A D gene is named only where the DNA matches it firmly. The listing skips clone size in some rows; elsewhere it reads once, few, many or a size class.

J: TRBJ2-7; D: TRBD2; length: 12; V: TRBV29-1; size: few; CDR3: CSGGTSGYEQYF; DNA: TGCAGCGGGGGGACTAGCGGCTACGAGCAGTACTTC
J: TRBJ2-1; D: .; length: 14; V: TRBV20-1; size: many; CDR3: CSASRRAVMNEQFF; DNA: TGCAGTGCTAGTAGGAGGGCCGTGATGAATGAGCAGTTCTTC
J: TRBJ2-7; D: .; length: 12; V: TRBV28; size: many; CDR3: CASSLATYEQYF; DNA: TGTGCCAGCAGTTTAGCCACATACGAGCAGTACTTC
J: TRBJ2-2; D: .; length: 16; V: TRBV11-2; size: .; CDR3: CASTRGQGGPTGGLFF; DNA: TGTGCCAGCACCCGAGGGCAGGGGGGACCCACCGGGGGGCTGTTTTTT
J: TRBJ2-1; D: TRBD2; length: 17; V: TRBV7-9; size: .; CDR3: CASSKLSSGDPYNEQFF; DNA: TGTGCCAGCAGCAAGCTCTCTAGCGGGGACCCCTACAATGAGCAGTTCTTC
J: TRBJ2-7; D: .; length: 16; V: TRBV12-5; size: .; CDR3: CASAPGHVRLIYEQYF; DNA: TGTGCTAGTGCCCCGGGACACGTTAGACTCATCTACGAGCAGTACTTC
J: TRBJ2-7; D: TRBD2; length: 15; V: TRBV7-8; size: many; CDR3: CASSLADLAGGEQYF; DNA: TGTGCCAGCAGCTTAGCGGATCTAGCGGGAGGCGAGCAGTACTTC
J: TRBJ1-2; D: .; length: 14; V: TRBV5-1; size: .; CDR3: CASSWGREGDGYTF; DNA: TGCGCCAGCAGCTGGGGAAGGGAAGGGGATGGCTACACCTTC
J: TRBJ2-6; D: .; length: 16; V: TRBV18; size: .; CDR3: CASSLLQGVGANVLTF; DNA: TGTGCCAGCTCACTTCTTCAGGGAGTTGGGGCCAACGTCCTGACTTTC
J: TRBJ2-2; D: TRBD1; length: 16; V: TRBV5-1; size: .; CDR3: CASSSRDRGNTGELFF; DNA: TGCGCCAGCAGCTCCAGGGACAGGGGGAACACCGGGGAGCTGTTTTTT
J: TRBJ2-1; D: TRBD1; length: 14; V: TRBV7-9; size: many; CDR3: CASSTGTVLNEQFF; DNA: TGTGCCAGCAGCACTGGGACAGTTCTTAATGAGCAGTTCTTC
J: TRBJ2-7; D: .; length: 17; V: TRBV18; size: .; CDR3: CASSPFLASGLTYEQYF; DNA: TGTGCCAGCTCACCTTTCCTAGCGTCGGGCCTCACCTACGAGCAGTACTTC
J: TRBJ2-2; D: .; length: 14; V: TRBV6-1; size: .; CDR3: CASSVEQNTGELFF; DNA: TGTGCCAGCAGTGTAGAACAGAACACCGGGGAGCTGTTTTTT
J: TRBJ1-2; D: TRBD1; length: 15; V: TRBV27; size: many; CDR3: CASSLKTGGAYGYTF; DNA: TGTGCCAGCAGCTTAAAAACAGGGGGCGCCTATGGCTACACCTTC
J: TRBJ2-7; D: TRBD2; length: 15; V: TRBV5-4; size: .; CDR3: CASGLGSGTSGEQYF; DNA: TGTGCCAGCGGCTTGGGATCCGGGACTAGCGGCGAGCAGTACTTC
J: TRBJ1-5; D: .; length: 15; V: TRBV28; size: .; CDR3: CASSLAGAGNQPQHF; DNA: TGTGCCAGCAGTTTAGCGGGGGCAGGGAACCAGCCCCAGCATTTT
J: TRBJ2-7; D: TRBD2; length: 15; V: TRBV5-1; size: .; CDR3: CASSLTSGRTYEQYF; DNA: TGCGCCAGCAGCCTCACTAGCGGGAGGACCTACGAGCAGTACTTC
J: TRBJ2-1; D: .; length: 15; V: TRBV19; size: few; CDR3: CASRLTGPVTNEQFF; DNA: TGTGCCAGTAGGCTTACGGGCCCCGTGACAAATGAGCAGTTCTTC
J: TRBJ1-2; D: .; length: 14; V: TRBV28; size: many; CDR3: CASSPDTNNYGYTF; DNA: TGTGCCAGCAGTCCGGACACGAATAACTATGGCTACACCTTC
J: TRBJ1-4; D: .; length: 12; V: TRBV7-2; size: many; CDR3: CASSFGNEKLFF; DNA: TGTGCCAGCAGCTTTGGTAATGAAAAACTGTTTTTT